One sample yielded the 30 T cell receptor beta chains listed below, sequenced in a study of cytomegalovirus exposure and HLA in healthy donors. The study ran its PCR with 60 Vbeta and 13 Jbeta primers. TCRdb's copy holds only in-frame clones and misses some; the assay was immunoSEQ multiplex PCR. The sample holds 100,000 to 150,000 clones; roughly four fifths are singletons and the top ten take around 1.6%. Specimen: PBMCs. The receptors shown here come from a woman aged 18-30 years in good health and CMV-seronegative.

The V call is TRBV9, the J call TRBJ1-1; 9 nucleotides agree with TRBD1. Germline trimming cut 3 bases from V and 0 bases from J; bases unmatched to any gene: 6. CDR1 is SGDLS and CDR2 is YYNGEE in the germline V gene. The CDR3 loop spans 16 amino acids. CDR3 bases: TGTGCCAGCAGCGACTACAGGGGGCGCATGAACACTGAAGCTTTCTTT. Its protein product is CASSDYRGRMNTEAFF.

The chain couples TRBV7-8 to TRBJ2-2; 8 positions match TRBD1. This CDR3 comprises 20 residues. Unmatched junction bases numbered 23, after V lost 6 bases and J lost 5 bases. Germline V gene data show CDR1 as SGHVS and CDR2 as FQNEAQ. CDR3 in amino acids: CASSRPTGQGAGKGTGELFF. CDR3 nucleotides: TGTGCCAGCAGTCGCCCTACAGGGCAGGGGGCTGGTAAGGGAACCGGGGAGCTGTTTTTT.

The V gene is TRBV5-4, the J gene TRBJ1-2; 9 bases align to TRBD1. The germline gives CDR1 SGHNT, CDR2 YYREEE (reference sequence). The length of the CDR3 is 14 residues. The V segment lost 0 bases and the J segment 4 bases; nucleotides outside the gene matches: 1. For the CDR3, the DNA is TGTGCCAGCAGCTTGGACAGGGGGCTCTATGGCTACACCTTC. The encoded protein is CASSLDRGLYGYTF.

This clone is a singleton in its sample. This chain connects TRBV6-1 to TRBJ1-4; 8 nucleotides match TRBD1. Germline V CDR1 and CDR2: MNHNS, SASEGT. The CDR3 covers 13 residues. Trimming cost V 6 bases and J 8 bases; bases outside gene matches: 5. The CDR3: CASRGQVREKLFF. As DNA, the CDR3 is TGTGCCAGCAGGGGACAGGTGAGGGAAAAACTGTTTTTT.

The CDR3 sequence: CASSLPDRTYNEQFF. CDR3 DNA sequence: TGCGCCAGCAGCCTCCCGGACAGGACGTACAATGAGCAGTTCTTC. This rearrangement joins TRBV4-1 to TRBJ2-1, with 7 bases identical to TRBD1. J was trimmed by 4 bases and V by 4 bases; bases with no gene match: 7. The length of the CDR3 is 15 residues. Germline-derived CDR1 and CDR2 are MGHRA and YSYEKL.

The CDR3: CASSRGRQNNQPQHF. In DNA, the CDR3 is TGTGCCAGTAGTAGGGGGCGACAGAACAATCAGCCCCAGCATTTT. The rearrangement links TRBV19 to TRBJ1-5; TRBD1 is a possible D gene (6 bases). The CDR3 totals 15 residues. The germline CDR1 and CDR2 sequences are LNHDA and SQIVND (reference sequence). V lost 4 bases and J lost 3, with 13 bases in between.

V usage is TRBV19 and J usage is TRBJ2-1; TRBD2 matches 9 bases. Trimming removed 4 bases from V and 6 bases from J; junction bases left unmatched: 7. Germline CDR1 reads LNHDA; CDR2 reads SQIVND (reference sequence). The CDR3 length is 15 residues. Here the CDR3 reads CASSSGRARVNEQFF. DNA of the CDR3: TGTGCCAGTAGTAGCGGGAGGGCCAGGGTCAATGAGCAGTTCTTC.

The J gene is TRBJ2-2, the V gene TRBV29-1; 8 bases are shared with TRBD2. Germline CDR1 reads SQVTM; CDR2 reads ANQGSEA. V dropped 3 bases and J dropped 5; count of bases not matched to a gene: 14. CDR3 size: 17 residues. Written as DNA, the CDR3 is TGCAGCGTTGATGCTAGCGGGTCGAGCCGGACGACCGGGGAGCTGTTTTTT. Amino acids: CSVDASGSSRTTGELFF.

This chain connects TRBV5-1 to TRBJ1-4, with D unresolved. CDR1 SGHRS and CDR2 YFSETQ come from the germline V gene. This CDR3 region has 14 residues. V was shortened by 3 bases and J by 3 bases, with 9 bases between the two germline ends. The CDR3 region is CASSYTDPNEKLFF. CDR3 sequence (DNA): TGCGCCAGCAGCTACACAGACCCTAATGAAAAACTGTTTTTT.

The chain uses TRBV5-3 and TRBJ2-7; weak D call: TRBD2 (5 bases). TRBV5-3 is recorded as an ORF, its role being uncertain. The germline V and J ends were trimmed by 4 bases and 2 bases, with 16 bases remaining between them. The CDR3 has 15 amino acids. CDR3 residues: CARSPWERRPYEQYF. Here the CDR3 DNA reads TGTGCCAGAAGCCCTTGGGAGCGGAGGCCCTACGAGCAGTACTTC.

This chain joins TRBV27 and TRBJ2-7; D remains unclear. This CDR3 is built from 14 residues. Trimming left V 6 bases short and J 2 bases short, with 14 bases between. Germline lookup yields CDR1 MNHEY and CDR2 SMNVEV (reference sequence). CDR3 DNA: TGTGCCAGCAGACATGAGGTTTCAACCTACGAGCAGTACTTC. Protein product: CASRHEVSTYEQYF.

This chain's CDR3 is CASTNGGIYGYTF. The CDR3 DNA reads as TGCGCCAGCACTAACGGGGGGATCTATGGCTACACCTTC. V gene TRBV5-1 combines with J gene TRBJ1-2, with a weak D call TRBD1 (5 bases). The germline CDR1 and CDR2 sequences are SGHRS and YFSETQ. The V gene lost 6 bases and the J gene lost 4 bases, with 13 bases spanning the gap. The CDR3 runs to 13 residues.

This clone was observed once. The V and J genes are TRBV7-6 and TRBJ1-1; weak D call: TRBD1 (5 bases). This CDR3 is built from 17 residues. V dropped 1 base and J dropped 0 bases, with 15 bases sitting between them. Germline CDR1 is SGHVS and CDR2 is FNYEAQ. The CDR3 DNA sequence: TGTGCCAGCAGCTTAGAAAGGGGAGGCTTCCTGAACACTGAAGCTTTCTTT. It yields the protein CASSLERGGFLNTEAFF. The entire variable domain, with the rest obtained from reference TRBV7-6 and TRBJ1-1, is as follows: GAGVSQSPRYKVTKRGQDVALRCDPISGHVSLYWYRQALGQGPEFLTYFNYEAQQDKSGLPNDRFSAERPEGSISTLTIQRTEQRDSAMYRCASSLERGGFLNTEAFFGQGTRLTVV.

The CDR3 sequence is CASSQLAGGESTEAFF. For the CDR3, the DNA is TGCGCCAGCAGCCAACTAGCCGGCGGGGAGTCCACTGAAGCTTTCTTT. The V gene is TRBV4-3, the J gene TRBJ1-1; D gene ambiguous. This CDR3 is 16 amino acids long. Between the trimmed V and J ends, which lost 2 bases and 4 bases, there was a span of 17 bases. The germline V gene encodes CDR1 LGHNA and CDR2 YSLEER.

The chain uses TRBV14 and TRBJ1-2; D is unclear. This CDR3 is 13 amino acids long. V was cut by 3 bases and J by 3 bases, with 8 bases left in between. Looked up from germline, CDR1 is SGHDN and CDR2 is FVKESK. The CDR3 loop is CASSQGGHYGYTF. The DNA of the CDR3 is TGTGCCAGCAGCCAGGGCGGGCACTATGGCTACACCTTC.

A few counts support this clone. The chain couples TRBV7-6 to TRBJ2-7; tentatively, D is TRBD1 (6 bases). This CDR3 region has 15 residues. Deletions cut 5 bases from V and 4 bases from J, with 18 bases between. Germline V gene lookup returns CDR1 SGHVS and CDR2 FNYEAQ. CDR3 in DNA: TGTGCCAGCAGCCCCGGCAGGGGCGGTCTGTACGAGCAGTACTTC. Protein sequence: CASSPGRGGLYEQYF.

The genes are TRBV6-5 and TRBJ1-2, with 11 nucleotides matching TRBD1. With V trimmed by 7 bases and J by 6 bases, 4 bases remained unmatched. CDR1 MNHEY and CDR2 SVGAGI come from the germline V gene. The CDR3 runs to 13 residues. The CDR3 DNA reads as TGTGCCAGCAAGAGGACAGGGGGCAATGGCTACACCTTC. It encodes CASKRTGGNGYTF.

The chain joins TRBV5-1 to TRBJ2-2, with 7 nucleotides matching TRBD2. CDR3 length: 15 residues. Germline V gene sequence: CDR1 SGHRS, CDR2 YFSETQ. Unmatched junction bases numbered 4, after V lost 0 bases and J lost 5 bases. The CDR3 loop is CASSLGGSGTGELFF. The CDR3 coding sequence is TGCGCCAGCAGCTTGGGCGGGAGTGGGACCGGGGAGCTGTTTTTT.

The V gene is TRBV19, the J gene TRBJ2-1; 13 bases map to TRBD2. Trimming cost V 6 bases and J 1 base; bases outside gene matches: 6. CDR1 LNHDA and CDR2 SQIVND come from the germline V gene (reference sequence). This CDR3 has 17 amino acids. For the CDR3, the DNA is TGTGCCAGTAGCCTTTTGACTAGCGGGAGGTCCTACAATGAGCAGTTCTTC. Protein: CASSLLTSGRSYNEQFF.

This clone was picked up one time. This chain connects TRBV18 to TRBJ1-2; D possibly corresponds to TRBD1 (6 bases). CDR1 is KGHSH, CDR2 LQKENI, per germline. The CDR3 consists of 12 residues. Trimming shortened V by 3 bases and J by 10 bases, and 12 bases separated the two germline ends. CDR3 bases: TGTGCCAGCTCACCTTCCGCAGGGGTCTACACCTTC. Its protein is CASSPSAGVYTF.

The J gene is TRBJ1-4, the V gene TRBV11-2; D ambiguous. Trimming shortened V by 1 base and J by 2 bases, and 8 bases separated the two germline ends. Germline CDR1 is SGHAT and CDR2 is FQNNGV. The CDR3 contains 15 residues. CDR3 sequence (DNA): TGTGCCAGCAGCTTAGTGTGGCAGACTAATGAAAAACTGTTTTTT. It codes for CASSLVWQTNEKLFF.

The rearrangement links TRBV10-2 to TRBJ2-1; 10 bases are a match to TRBD2. From germline, CDR1 is WSHSY and CDR2 SAAADI. J was trimmed by 3 bases and V by 6 bases; bases with no gene match: 5. CDR3 length: 15 residues. This CDR3 is CASSEAGGLYNEQFF. In nucleotides, the CDR3 is TGCGCCAGCAGCGAAGCGGGAGGGCTCTACAATGAGCAGTTCTTC.

The J gene is TRBJ1-4, the V gene TRBV11-2; TRBD1 matches at 9 bases. From germline, CDR1 is SGHAT and CDR2 FQNNGV. The CDR3 contains 13 residues. Trimming took 4 bases from V and 6 from J; bases not matched to a gene: 0. The CDR3 loop reads CASSWDRDEKLFF. The CDR3 DNA sequence: TGTGCCAGCAGCTGGGACAGGGATGAAAAACTGTTTTTT.

CDR3 protein: CASSLVTGTGQETQYF. For the CDR3, the DNA is TGCGCCAGCAGCTTGGTTACCGGGACAGGCCAAGAGACCCAGTACTTC. V and J are TRBV5-1 and TRBJ2-5; 8 nucleotides match TRBD1. The germline CDR1 and CDR2 sequences are SGHRS and YFSETQ. With 0 bases clipped from V and 1 base from J, the junction kept 5 bases outside the gene matches. The length of the CDR3 is 16 residues.

This clone was seen once. CDR3 nucleotide sequence: TGTGCCAGCAGTTTGGAGAGTGGAAACACCATATATTTT. Translating it yields CASSLESGNTIYF. The V and J genes are TRBV2 and TRBJ1-3; D unresolved. Trimming removed 5 bases at V and 3 bases at J, with 8 bases between. There are 13 residues in the CDR3. Germline CDR1 and CDR2: SNHLY and FYNNEI.

This clone was detected a few times. The chain uses TRBV2 and TRBJ1-2; D remains ambiguous. The germline gives CDR1 SNHLY, CDR2 FYNNEI. With 2 bases removed from V and 4 bases from J, the gap between germline ends came to 11 bases. This CDR3 contains 14 residues. The CDR3 region is CASSERMEGYGYTF. The CDR3 coding sequence is TGTGCCAGCAGTGAACGTATGGAGGGCTATGGCTACACCTTC.

V usage is TRBV5-4 and J usage is TRBJ2-3, with a tentative D call TRBD2 (6 bases). Germline V CDR1 and CDR2: SGHNT, YYREEE (reference sequence). V was pared by 0 bases and J by 5 bases, with 13 bases between. The CDR3 runs 15 residues. The CDR3 sequence: CASSLAGALQDTQYF. CDR3 coding DNA: TGTGCCAGCAGCTTGGCGGGAGCCCTGCAAGATACGCAGTATTTT.

This rearrangement joins TRBV15 to TRBJ1-1, with 8 bases matching TRBD1. Germline loops: CDR1 LNHNV, CDR2 YYDKDF (reference sequence). The CDR3 runs 12 residues. The ends lost 5 bases at V and 10 bases at J; junction bases unmatched: 6. DNA of the CDR3: TGTGCCACCAGCCTTTCGGGACAGGTAGCTTTCTTT. Translated: CATSLSGQVAFF. The entire variable domain, with the rest obtained from reference TRBV15 and TRBJ1-1, is as follows: DAMVIQNPRYQVTQFGKPVTLSCSQTLNHNVMYWYQQKSSQAPKLLFHYYDKDFNNEADTPDNFQSRRPNTSFCFLDIRSPGLGDTAMYLCATSLSGQVAFFGQGTRLTVV.

The chain couples TRBV4-2 to TRBJ1-1; no definite D call. Trimming removed 2 bases from V and 3 bases from J, with 10 bases in between. The CDR3 loop spans 14 amino acids. CDR1 and CDR2 from the germline V gene are LGHNA and YNFKEQ. The CDR3 here is CASSQQTCDTEAFF. In DNA, the CDR3 is TGTGCCAGCAGCCAACAAACGTGCGACACTGAAGCTTTCTTT.

The chain is built from TRBV5-6 and TRBJ1-5; D unclear. This CDR3 contains 15 residues. CDR1 and CDR2 from the germline V gene are SGHDT and YYEEEE. Trimming pared 3 bases from V and 2 bases from J, leaving 12 bases between. DNA for the CDR3: TGTGCCAGCAGCTCGAGTCGGCAGGGCAATCAGCCCCAGCATTTT. Amino acids: CASSSSRQGNQPQHF.